The 18 T cell receptor beta chains below come from one sample, sequenced in a study of cytomegalovirus exposure and HLA in healthy donors. Sequenced by immunoSEQ multiplex PCR; TCRdb stores in-frame clones only, minus some. The sample has hundreds of thousands of clones, about nine tenths seen once. The sequencing sample was made of PBMCs. These receptors were taken from a woman aged 18-29 years in good health and CMV-seropositive.

This chain joins TRBV6-5 and TRBJ1-2; TRBD1 is a possible D gene (5 bases). This CDR3 comprises 14 residues. Trimming shortened V by 1 base and J by 0 bases, and 6 bases separated the two germline ends. The germline CDR1 and CDR2 sequences are MNHEY and SVGAGI. The CDR3 reads CASSYLGANYGYTF. The CDR3 DNA reads TGTGCCAGCAGTTACTTAGGGGCTAACTATGGCTACACCTTC.

This clone was observed a single time. The J gene is TRBJ1-5, the V gene TRBV4-1; D may be TRBD1 (5 bases). The CDR3 contains 14 residues. Trimming removed 5 bases from V and 2 bases from J, with 10 bases in between. Germline-derived CDR1 and CDR2 are MGHRA and YSYEKL. Written as DNA, the CDR3 is TGCGCCAGCAGCTCTCGGGGGGGCAATCAGCCCCAGCATTTT. Encoded protein: CASSSRGGNQPQHF.

The chain carries TRBV7-2 and TRBJ2-7; 8 bases map to TRBD2. Losses at the gene ends were 1 base for V and 9 bases for J; bases not matched to a gene: 17. The CDR3 sequence is 17 residues long. Germline loops: CDR1 SGHTA, CDR2 FQGNSA. CDR3 loop: CASSLDSPAGVLTRQYF. CDR3 in DNA: TGTGCCAGCAGCTTAGACTCCCCAGCGGGGGTCCTTACCCGGCAGTACTTC.

The chain has TRBV27 and TRBJ1-5; perhaps TRBD1 as D (5 bases). Germline V lookup: CDR1 MNHEY, CDR2 SMNVEV (reference sequence). The CDR3 consists of 17 residues. V gave up 6 bases and J gave up 4 bases, with 22 bases separating them. CDR3: CASSRRGPPDRNQPQHF. CDR3 DNA sequence: TGTGCCAGCAGCAGACGCGGCCCCCCCGACAGAAATCAGCCCCAGCATTTT.

The V gene is TRBV2, the J gene TRBJ2-4; 8 bases are a match to TRBD2. CDR1 and CDR2 (germline): SNHLY, FYNNEI. J gave up 1 base and V 1 base, and 3 bases lay outside the gene matches. This CDR3 is 16 amino acids long. The CDR3 spells CASSEGTSKAKNIQYF. In DNA, the CDR3 is TGTGCCAGCAGTGAAGGGACTAGCAAGGCCAAAAACATTCAGTACTTC.

The chain is built from TRBV15 and TRBJ2-1; D perhaps matches TRBD2 (7 bases). There are 14 residues in the CDR3. Germline V gives CDR1 LNHNV, CDR2 YYDKDF (reference sequence). Trimming removed 2 bases from V and 4 bases from J, with 9 bases in between. The CDR3 nucleotides read TGTGCCACCAGCAGAAGGGGGGGATACAATGAGCAGTTCTTC. Translation: CATSRRGGYNEQFF.

The V gene is TRBV5-1, the J gene TRBJ1-1; no definite D call. Germline-derived CDR1 and CDR2 are SGHRS and YFSETQ. V lost 0 bases and J lost 8, with 11 bases in between. The CDR3 runs 13 residues. In DNA form, the CDR3 reads TGCGCCAGCAGCTTGGGGGCCCGGGGAGAAGCTTTCTTT. This gives the protein CASSLGARGEAFF.

The chain is built from TRBV5-1 and TRBJ1-4, with D possibly being TRBD1 (5 bases). CDR1 and CDR2 from the germline V gene are SGHRS and YFSETQ. Deletions cut 0 bases from V and 5 bases from J, with 5 bases between. The CDR3 is 13 amino acids. Here the CDR3 DNA reads TGCGCCAGCAGCTTGGACAGGAATGAAAAACTGTTTTTT. This codes for CASSLDRNEKLFF.

Here the CDR3 DNA reads TGTGCCAGCAGCTTCGTCGAAGCGGGGTTCTCCGAGCAGTACTTC. Translation: CASSFVEAGFSEQYF. This chain links TRBV7-8 with TRBJ2-7; 7 bases align to TRBD2. V gave up 3 bases and J gave up 6 bases; unmatched junction bases: 11. The CDR3 has 15 residues. Germline-derived CDR1 and CDR2 are SGHVS and FQNEAQ.

This sequence joins TRBV27 and TRBJ1-2; 12 nucleotides align to TRBD1. Trimming removed 8 bases from V and 4 bases from J; junction bases left unmatched: 11. This CDR3 spans 16 amino acids. Germline V CDR1 and CDR2: MNHEY, SMNVEV (reference sequence). In DNA, the CDR3 is TGTGCCAGCTCTAAAGCCGGGACAGGGGGCAGCTATGGCTACACCTTC. Translated, it gives CASSKAGTGGSYGYTF.

The rearrangement uses TRBV2 and TRBJ1-2; 7 nucleotides align to TRBD1. Per the germline V gene, CDR1 is SNHLY and CDR2 is FYNNEI. This CDR3 spans 13 amino acids. Losses at the gene ends were 6 bases for V and 8 bases for J; bases not matched to a gene: 9. The CDR3 here is CASSEGQRRGYTF. The CDR3 DNA reads as TGTGCCAGCAGCGAGGGACAGAGGAGAGGCTACACCTTC.

This chain joins TRBV30 and TRBJ1-1; D might be TRBD1 (6 bases). The CDR3 is 10 residues long. V was pared by 6 bases and J by 5 bases, with 7 bases between. Germline V gene lookup returns CDR1 GTSNPN and CDR2 SVGIG (reference sequence). The CDR3 loop is CACQGTEAFF. CDR3 sequence (DNA): TGTGCCTGTCAGGGGACTGAAGCTTTCTTT. The complete variable domain, with remaining parts taken from reference TRBV30 and TRBJ1-1, reads SQTIHQWPATLVQPVGSPLSLECTVEGTSNPNLYWYRQAAGRGLQLLFYSVGIGQISSEVPQNLSASRPQDRQFILSSKKLLLSDSGFYLCACQGTEAFFGQGTRLTVV.

For the CDR3, the DNA is TGTGCCAGCAGGCGCTGGGGGGGACCACAAGGCTACACCTTC. Translated, it gives CASRRWGGPQGYTF. The rearrangement joins TRBV6-6 to TRBJ1-2; weak D call: TRBD1 (5 bases). The germline gives CDR1 MNHNY, CDR2 SVGAGI (reference sequence). CDR3 length: 14 residues. Trimming stripped 6 bases from V and 8 bases from J, with 19 bases between.

The V call is TRBV7-2, the J call TRBJ2-5; a possible D gene is TRBD1 (5 bases). Trimming took 5 bases from V and 9 from J, leaving 10 bases between them. The CDR3 extends over 11 amino acids. Germline V gene lookup returns CDR1 SGHTA and CDR2 FQGNSA. CDR3: CASSRLGAQYF. As DNA, the CDR3 is TGTGCCAGCAGCCGATTAGGGGCCCAGTACTTC.

The chain employs TRBV29-1 and TRBJ2-5, with 9 bases lining up with TRBD1. The J call may be wrong; the DNA end is better matched by TRBJ2-7. CDR3 size: 13 residues. Per germline, CDR1 SQVTM and CDR2 ANQGSEA. In DNA form, the CDR3 reads TGCAGCGTTGGACAGGGGGTTCGGGACGAGCAGTACTTC. It codes for CSVGQGVRDEQYF.

V usage is TRBV4-2 and J usage is TRBJ2-7; D may be TRBD2 (5 bases). Trimming cost V 1 base and J 4 bases, with 8 bases left between them. The CDR3 has 13 residues. In germline, CDR1 is LGHNA, CDR2 YNFKEQ. CDR3: CASSQGGAYEQYF. The CDR3 bases are TGTGCCAGCAGCCAAGGGGGAGCGTACGAGCAGTACTTC.

V is TRBV6-6 and J is TRBJ2-7, with 10 bases matching TRBD2. J was trimmed by 4 bases and V by 7 bases; bases with no gene match: 10. The germline V gene encodes CDR1 MNHNY and CDR2 SVGAGI (reference sequence). The CDR3 contains 15 residues. CDR3 residues: CASTPGDSGGYEQYF. CDR3 in DNA: TGTGCCAGCACTCCGGGAGATAGCGGGGGGTACGAGCAGTACTTC.

The CDR3: CASSLDGTGSYNEQFF. DNA of the CDR3: TGTGCCAGCAGCTTAGACGGGACAGGCTCCTACAATGAGCAGTTCTTC. The J gene is TRBJ2-1, the V gene TRBV7-2; 8 nucleotides match TRBD1. J lost 0 bases, V lost 1 base, and 2 bases had no gene match. Germline loops: CDR1 SGHTA, CDR2 FQGNSA. The CDR3 is 16 amino acids.